This record covers a single T cell receptor (beta chain). Its antigen is currently unknown. Primers for the PCR totalled 60 Vbeta and 13 Jbeta. The method was immunoSEQ multiplex PCR; TCRdb's version includes in-frame clones alone and lacks a portion of them. This repertoire shows 98,000 or so clones, over 75% found once; its top ten account for 4.5% to 7%. The sample comes from a study of cytomegalovirus exposure and HLA in healthy donors. Study details: Early on, a data release was issued that held 80 million to 90 million unique TCRs from HLA-typed donors.

Findings of the study overall: There were reportedly fewer N-insertions in an Asian-associated ancestry cluster than the roughly 670-donor mean, in a later analysis.

The sequenced sample consisted of PBMCs. The receptor comes from a man aged 55 to 70 in good health and CMV-seropositive.

The CDR3 protein is CASSIDGTANTEAFF. The CDR3 DNA is TGTGCCAGTAGTATAGATGGGACAGCGAACACTGAAGCTTTCTTT. The V and J genes are TRBV19 and TRBJ1-1; 7 bases agree with TRBD1. Germline V gene sequence: CDR1 LNHDA, CDR2 SQIVND (reference sequence). V lost 0 bases, J lost 1 base, and 2 bases stayed unmatched. The CDR3 sequence is 15 residues long.